Below are 16 T cell receptor beta chains sequenced from a single sample in a study of OX40 agonist ivuxolimab in advanced cancers. Libraries were made using the immunoSEQ multiplex PCR assay. TCRdb stores this immuneACCESS table with in-frame sequences only. Part of the clones is absent; in the studies checked, under half of the shortfall reflects unresolved V genes, and no reason is known for the rest. In this sample the table shows 50,000 to 55,000 clones, around 89% of which occur a single time. The biggest ten clones account for approximately 10% of the sample. The source material was CD4+ or CD8+ T cells sorted from blood, sampled in a trial of the OX40 agonist ivuxolimab. These receptors were taken from an adult with an advanced solid tumor such as melanoma, head and neck, liver or kidney cancer.

The J gene is TRBJ2-7, the V gene TRBV29-1, with D perhaps TRBD1 or TRBD2 (6 bases each). Trimming pared 5 bases from V and 0 bases from J, leaving 20 bases between. The CDR3 totals 16 residues. The V gene's germline CDR1 is SQVTM and CDR2 ANQGSEA. CDR3 residues: CSVRSRGAGTSYEQYF. The CDR3 nucleotides read TGCAGCGTTCGGTCTAGGGGGGCGGGGACCTCCTACGAGCAGTACTTC.

The genes are TRBV10-3 and TRBJ2-2; 9 bases fit TRBD1. Germline V gene sequence: CDR1 ENHRY, CDR2 SYGVKD. This CDR3 spans 14 amino acids. Losses at the gene ends were 4 bases for V and 4 bases for J; bases not matched to a gene: 1. CDR3 amino acids: CAISGQGGTGELFF. The DNA of the CDR3 is TGTGCCATCAGTGGACAGGGGGGCACCGGGGAGCTGTTTTTT.

The chain joins TRBV6-6 to TRBJ1-2; no reliable D call. Germline values: CDR1 MNHNY, CDR2 SVGAGI (reference sequence). This CDR3 contains 13 residues. V dropped 3 bases and J dropped 2 bases, with 7 bases sitting between them. The CDR3 reads CASSYDENYGYTF. For the CDR3, the DNA is TGTGCCAGCAGTTATGACGAAAACTATGGCTACACCTTC.

The chain links TRBV5-5 to TRBJ2-7; D might be TRBD2 (6 bases). V shed 3 bases and J shed 2 bases, with 12 bases lying between them. This CDR3 has 14 residues. Germline V lookup: CDR1 SGHKS, CDR2 YYEKEE (reference sequence). The CDR3 DNA reads TGTGCCAGCAGCTCCGGGACTGCAGCCTACGAGCAGTACTTC. Translating it yields CASSSGTAAYEQYF. Full variable domain (missing parts from reference TRBV5-5 and TRBJ2-7): DAGVTQSPTHLIKTRGQQVTLRCSPISGHKSVSWYQQVLGQGPQFIFQYYEKEERGRGNFPDRFSARQFPNYSSELNVNALLLGDSALYLCASSSGTAAYEQYFGPGTRLTVT.

This sequence joins TRBV6-5 and TRBJ1-1; a possible D gene is TRBD1 (5 bases). Per the germline V gene, CDR1 is MNHEY and CDR2 is SVGAGI. V lost 2 bases and J 0 bases, leaving 13 bases between the germline ends. The CDR3 is made up of 16 amino acids. CDR3 residues: CASSYGGGPMNTEAFF. The CDR3 coding sequence is TGTGCCAGCAGTTACGGCGGGGGTCCAATGAACACTGAAGCTTTCTTT.

V gene TRBV6-6 combines with J gene TRBJ1-5; 8 nucleotides agree with TRBD1. CDR1 is MNHNY and CDR2 is SVGAGI in the germline V gene (reference sequence). V shed 6 bases, J shed 3 bases, and the junction held 4 bases outside the gene matches. This CDR3 has 14 residues. The CDR3 protein is CASSKTGDNQPQHF. CDR3 nucleotide sequence: TGTGCCAGCAGCAAGACAGGGGACAATCAGCCCCAGCATTTT.

This chain connects TRBV28 to TRBJ2-5, with 10 bases that match TRBD1. The CDR3 is 16 amino acids. V shed 3 bases and J 2 bases; nucleotides not matched to a gene: 6. Germline V lookup: CDR1 MDHEN, CDR2 SYDVKM. The CDR3 reads CASSLSTGGRQETQYF. In DNA form, the CDR3 reads TGTGCCAGCAGTTTGTCGACAGGGGGCCGACAAGAGACCCAGTACTTC. Combining the CDR3 with reference TRBV28 and TRBJ2-5 gives the whole variable domain DVKVTQSSRYLVKRTGEKVFLECVQDMDHENMFWYRQDPGLGLRLIYFSYDVKMKEKGDIPEGYSVSREKKERFSLILESASTNQTSMYLCASSLSTGGRQETQYFGPGTRLLVL.

This sequence joins TRBV2 and TRBJ1-1; 8 positions match TRBD1. This CDR3 comprises 16 residues. In germline, CDR1 is SNHLY, CDR2 FYNNEI. Trimming at V came to 6 bases and at J to 1 base, leaving 10 bases not matched to a gene. CDR3 sequence: CASRHEGGTGNTEAFF. The CDR3 nucleotides are TGTGCCAGCAGGCACGAGGGAGGGACAGGGAACACTGAAGCTTTCTTT.

The chain has TRBV7-9 and TRBJ2-7; tentatively, D is TRBD2 (5 bases). Germline V CDR1 and CDR2: SEHNR, FQNEAQ (reference sequence). The CDR3 sequence is 14 residues long. Trimming removed 5 bases at V and 3 bases at J, with 14 bases between. CDR3 loop: CASSHTSRGYEQYF. The CDR3 DNA reads TGTGCCAGCAGCCATACCTCTCGGGGCTACGAGCAGTACTTC.

In this sample, this clone turned up once. The V call is TRBV10-1, the J call TRBJ2-1, with 7 nucleotides matching TRBD2. The CDR3 runs to 14 residues. In germline, CDR1 is WNHNN, CDR2 SYGVQD (reference sequence). V was clipped by 8 bases and J by 5 bases; unmatched bases: 9. The CDR3 region is CASAPERGNNEQFF. CDR3 coding DNA: TGCGCCAGCGCCCCCGAGCGGGGAAACAATGAGCAGTTCTTC.

The J gene is TRBJ1-1, the V gene TRBV5-1; no firm D call. Germline CDR1 is SGHRS and CDR2 is YFSETQ. The CDR3 is 16 amino acids. V was trimmed by 0 bases and J by 0 bases, leaving 12 bases between them. As DNA, the CDR3 is TGCGCCAGCAGCTTGGTTTTCAGCACCATGAACACTGAAGCTTTCTTT. Its translation: CASSLVFSTMNTEAFF. Full variable domain (missing parts from reference TRBV5-1 and TRBJ1-1): KAGVTQTPRYLIKTRGQQVTLSCSPISGHRSVSWYQQTPGQGLQFLFEYFSETQRNKGNFPGRFSGRQFSNSRSEMNVSTLELGDSALYLCASSLVFSTMNTEAFFGQGTRLTVV.

The chain recombines TRBV2 with TRBJ2-7, with TRBD1 identical over 9 bases. The CDR3 loop spans 15 amino acids. V dropped 5 bases and J dropped 5; count of bases not matched to a gene: 10. Germline lookup yields CDR1 SNHLY and CDR2 FYNNEI. CDR3 nucleotides: TGTGCCAGCAGTCCGCCGGGACAGGGTTTCCACGAGCAGTACTTC. Protein sequence: CASSPPGQGFHEQYF.

The chain links TRBV28 to TRBJ1-5, with unresolved D. Germline V gene sequence: CDR1 MDHEN, CDR2 SYDVKM. CDR3 size: 13 residues. V was clipped by 3 bases and J by 5 bases, with 8 bases between them. CDR3 bases: TGTGCCAGCAGTTTGACAACCCATCAGCCCCAGCATTTT. Residues: CASSLTTHQPQHF.

The chain has TRBV7-2 and TRBJ2-1, with TRBD2 matching over 14 bases. The CDR3 sequence is 14 residues long. Germline V gene data show CDR1 as SGHTA and CDR2 as FQGNSA. V shed 4 bases, J shed 10 bases, and the junction held 3 bases outside the gene matches. The CDR3 here is CASSSTSGGVEQFF. CDR3 DNA sequence: TGTGCCAGCAGCTCGACTAGCGGGGGGGTGGAGCAGTTCTTC. Using reference TRBV7-2 and TRBJ2-1 for the parts outside the CDR3, the full variable domain is GAGVSQSPSNKVTEKGKDVELRCDPISGHTALYWYRQSLGQGLEFLIYFQGNSAPDKSGLPSDRFSAERTGGSVSTLTIQRTQQEDSAVYLCASSSTSGGVEQFFGPGTRLTVL.

DNA of the CDR3: TGCGCCAGCAGCCAAGCTCAGGGGCGCGGAAACACCATATATTTT. It specifies CASSQAQGRGNTIYF. This rearrangement joins TRBV4-3 to TRBJ1-3; a weak D match, TRBD1 (6 bases). From germline, CDR1 is LGHNA and CDR2 YSLEER. The CDR3 is 15 amino acids. V shed 1 base and J shed 4 bases, with 11 bases lying between them.

This clone was found once. V gene TRBV15 combines with J gene TRBJ2-3, with TRBD2 matching over 8 bases. Unmatched junction bases numbered 10, after V lost 4 bases and J lost 4 bases. Germline loops: CDR1 LNHNV, CDR2 YYDKDF (reference sequence). The CDR3 runs to 16 residues. The DNA of the CDR3 is TGTGCCACCAGCAAAATGGGGACTAGTAACCCAGATACGCAGTATTTT. As protein: CATSKMGTSNPDTQYF.